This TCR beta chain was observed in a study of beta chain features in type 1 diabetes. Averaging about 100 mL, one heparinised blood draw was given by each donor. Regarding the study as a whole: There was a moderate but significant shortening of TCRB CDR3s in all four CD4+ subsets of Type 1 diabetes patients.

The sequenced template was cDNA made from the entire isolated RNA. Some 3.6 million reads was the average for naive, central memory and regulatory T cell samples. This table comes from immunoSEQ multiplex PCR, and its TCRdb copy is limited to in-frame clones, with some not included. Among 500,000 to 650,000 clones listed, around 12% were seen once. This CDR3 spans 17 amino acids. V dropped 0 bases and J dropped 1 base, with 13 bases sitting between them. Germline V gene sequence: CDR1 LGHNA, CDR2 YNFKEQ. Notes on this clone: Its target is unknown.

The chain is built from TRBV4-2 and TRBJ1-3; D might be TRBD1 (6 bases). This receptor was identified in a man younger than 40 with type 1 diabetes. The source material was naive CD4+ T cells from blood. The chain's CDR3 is CASSQEMTGASGNTIYF. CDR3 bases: TGTGCCAGCAGCCAAGAAATGACAGGCGCTTCTGGAAACACCATATATTTT.